This paragraph reports one T cell receptor beta chain. The antigen remains undetermined. These data are taken from a study of OX40 agonist ivuxolimab in advanced cancers. Overall study: The group had a mean age of around 60 years, ranged from 23 to 79, and was roughly 83% male. Checkpoint inhibitors had been given previously to 40% of patients. Study observations and caveats: The work left the antigen specificity of expanded peripheral T cells undetermined.

Data came from immunoSEQ multiplex PCR; TCRdb stores just in-frame clones and leaves some out. The data contain under 100,000 clones, about 84% of them singletons. Researchers took blood at baseline, on cycle 4 day 1, and on cycle 7 day 1. CDR1 GTSNPN and CDR2 SVGIG come from the germline V gene (reference sequence). V trimming: 4 bases; J trimming: 1 base; junction bases outside the gene matches: 5. The CDR3 is made up of 15 amino acids. The chain links TRBV30 to TRBJ1-5, with TRBD1 identical over 9 bases. The sequence came from an adult with an advanced solid tumor such as melanoma, head and neck, liver or kidney cancer. This material consisted of CD4+ or CD8+ T cells sorted from blood, taken in a trial of the OX40 agonist ivuxolimab. The CDR3: CAWKTGGSSNQPQHF. In DNA, the CDR3 is TGTGCCTGGAAAACAGGGGGCAGCAGCAATCAGCCCCAGCATTTT.